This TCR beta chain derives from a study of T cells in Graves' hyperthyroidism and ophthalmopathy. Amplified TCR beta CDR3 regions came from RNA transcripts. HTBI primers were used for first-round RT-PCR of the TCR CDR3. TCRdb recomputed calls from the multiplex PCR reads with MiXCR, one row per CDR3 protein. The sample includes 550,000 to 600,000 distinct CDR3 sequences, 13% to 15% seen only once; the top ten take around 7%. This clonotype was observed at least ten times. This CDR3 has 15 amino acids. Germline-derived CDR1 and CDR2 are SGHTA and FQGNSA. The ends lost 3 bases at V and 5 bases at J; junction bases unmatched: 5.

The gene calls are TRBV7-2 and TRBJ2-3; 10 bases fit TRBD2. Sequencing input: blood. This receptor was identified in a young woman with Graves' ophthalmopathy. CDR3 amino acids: CASSLTSGWGDTQYF. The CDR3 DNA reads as TGTGCCAGCAGCTTGACTAGCGGGTGGGGAGATACGCAGTATTTT.